These T cell receptor beta chains were read from a single sample in a study of T-cell reconstitution after alpha-beta-depleted transplantation in children. TCRdb called the PCR reads again in MiXCR, with one record for every CDR3 protein. The data contain over 300,000 distinct CDR3 sequences, 10% of them singletons. The sequencing here drew on PBMCs from the stem cell graft donor, taken from the stem cell graft. These receptors all come from a human donor who donated a stem cell graft to a child with acute lymphoblastic leukemia. Both conserved end residues are part of each CDR3. The order of the fields is J gene, V gene, clone size, D gene, CDR3 protein, CDR3 DNA. The D gene is left open where the match is weak. Rows may omit the clone size; those that give it use once, few, many or a size class.

>TRBJ1-3|TRBV4-1|many|.
CASSQDRGYGGNTIYF
TGCGCCAGCAGCCAAGATCGGGGCTACGGTGGAAACACCATATATTTT
>TRBJ1-6|TRBV27|many|.
CASSLYNSPLHF
TGTGCCAGCAGCCTCTATAATTCACCCCTCCACTTT
>TRBJ2-2|TRBV7-6|.|.
CASSLVNRGGTGELFF
TGTGCCAGCAGCTTAGTAAACAGGGGGGGCACCGGGGAGCTGTTTTTT
>TRBJ2-5|TRBV6-2/TRBV6-3|few|TRBD1
CASSFVRGRGTQYF
TGTGCCAGCAGTTTCGTCAGGGGGCGCGGGACCCAGTACTTC
>TRBJ2-3|TRBV27|.|.
CASRGGKGNADTQYF
TGTGCCAGCAGGGGTGGGAAAGGGAACGCAGATACGCAGTATTTT
>TRBJ2-1|TRBV7-6|few|TRBD2
CASSFSPSGRGGNEQFF
TGTGCCAGCAGCTTCTCCCCTAGCGGGAGGGGTGGCAATGAGCAGTTCTTC
>TRBJ2-4|TRBV18|many|.
CASSPLAKNIQYF
TGTGCCAGCTCACCATTAGCCAAAAACATTCAGTACTTC
>TRBJ2-7|TRBV4-1|few|.
CASSRTRERDEQYF
TGCGCCAGCAGCCGAACGAGGGAGCGGGACGAGCAGTACTTC
>TRBJ2-1|TRBV12-3/TRBV12-4|.|TRBD2
CASCLAGGPTFF
TGTGCCAGCTGTTTAGCGGGAGGGCCGACGTTCTTC
>TRBJ2-5|TRBV29-1|.|TRBD1
CSVATGMGTQYF
TGCAGCGTTGCGACAGGGATGGGGACCCAGTACTTC
>TRBJ1-2|TRBV5-1|few|.
CASKGAAIGYTF
TGCGCCAGCAAAGGGGCCGCCATCGGCTACACCTTC
>TRBJ2-1|TRBV9|many|TRBD2
CASSPPGLAVPKEQFF
TGTGCCAGCAGCCCCCCGGGACTAGCGGTCCCTAAGGAGCAGTTCTTC
>TRBJ2-2|TRBV6-2/TRBV6-3|few|TRBD2
CASSYGLAAGELFF
TGTGCCAGCAGTTACGGACTAGCGGCCGGGGAGCTGTTTTTT
>TRBJ2-5|TRBV6-2/TRBV6-3|.|.
CASSHGKTQYF
TGTGCCAGCAGCCACGGCAAGACCCAGTACTTC
>TRBJ2-5|TRBV5-1|many|.
CASSEGQRETQYF
TGCGCCAGCAGCGAAGGACAGCGCGAGACCCAGTACTTC
>TRBJ2-3|TRBV29-1|many|.
CSVPSVDTQYF
TGCAGCGTTCCATCTGTGGATACGCAGTATTTT
>TRBJ2-2|TRBV7-3|few|.
CASSSSSVTGELFF
TGTGCCAGCAGCTCGTCTAGCGTCACCGGGGAGCTGTTTTTT
>TRBJ2-7|TRBV6-2/TRBV6-3|few|.
CASSYGDEQYF
TGTGCCAGCAGTTACGGCGACGAGCAGTACTTC
>TRBJ2-1|TRBV4-1|many|.
CASSQGTSSYNEQFF
TGCGCCAGCAGCCAAGGTACGAGCTCCTACAATGAGCAGTTCTTC
>TRBJ1-1|TRBV20-1|few|.
CSARVTGRSTEAFF
TGCAGTGCTAGAGTTACAGGGCGAAGCACTGAAGCTTTCTTT
>TRBJ2-3|TRBV11-2|.|TRBD2
CASSLEVGTSGTATDTQYF
TGTGCCAGCAGCTTAGAAGTTGGGACTAGCGGGACAGCAACAGATACGCAGTATTTT
>TRBJ2-3|TRBV20-1|few|TRBD2
CSASPTSGMWGTDTQYF
TGCAGTGCTAGCCCGACTAGCGGGATGTGGGGCACAGATACGCAGTATTTT
>TRBJ2-5|TRBV7-2|many|.
CASSLGVLGAQYF
TGTGCCAGCAGCTTAGGGGTCCTGGGCGCCCAGTACTTC
>TRBJ2-2|TRBV12-3/TRBV12-4|few|.
CASSAAGPLNTGELFF
TGTGCCAGCAGTGCTGCCGGGCCCCTAAACACCGGGGAGCTGTTTTTT